The rows below give T cell receptor beta chains drawn from one sample of a study of blood T cells in healthy people across ages. TCRdb independently ran MiXCR on the 5' RACE reads; one entry per CDR3 protein. Found here are roughly 700,000 distinct CDR3 sequences, over 45% of them singletons; the top ten hold about a third. Sequences were obtained from blood. These receptors came from a woman in her fifties or sixties in good health. Each CDR3 is given with its conserved first and last residue. The D gene is left open where the match is weak. Some rows have no size entry. The others give once, few or many, or a class for an expanded clone.

j_call | clone_size | v_call | d_call | cdr3_nt | cdr3_aa
TRBJ2-1 | . | TRBV27 | . | TGTGCCAGCAGTTTATCTGCCTACAATGAGCAGTTCTTC | CASSLSAYNEQFF
TRBJ2-5 | many | TRBV6-2/TRBV6-3 | TRBD2 | TGTGCCAGCAGTCTCGGGGACTATGCAAAAGAGACCCAGTACTTC | CASSLGDYAKETQYF
TRBJ2-4 | few | TRBV6-5 | TRBD2 | TGTGCCACCCGGGGACTAGCGGGGAACATTCAGTACTTC | CATRGLAGNIQYF
TRBJ2-7 | . | TRBV3-1 | TRBD2 | TGTGCCAGCAGCCAGGGAGGGGACCCCTACGAGCAGTACTTC | CASSQGGDPYEQYF
TRBJ2-6 | many | TRBV5-1 | TRBD1 | TGCGCCAGCAGCCCACAGGGGGCTGGGGCCAACGTCCTGACTTTC | CASSPQGAGANVLTF
TRBJ2-3 | few | TRBV4-3 | . | TGCGCCAGCAGCCCCCGGTCAGGGGAGCGTGAAGATACGCAGTATTTT | CASSPRSGEREDTQYF
TRBJ2-7 | once | TRBV5-1 | TRBD1 | TGCGCCAGCAGCCGAGAGGGGGCTGCCTACGAGCAGTACTTC | CASSREGAAYEQYF
TRBJ2-3 | . | TRBV29-1 | . | TGCAGCGTGGAAGAGACAGATACGCAGTATTTT | CSVEETDTQYF
TRBJ2-7 | many | TRBV7-2 | . | TGTGCCAGCAGCTTAGCGCCGACAACCTACGAGCAGTACTTC | CASSLAPTTYEQYF
TRBJ2-1 | . | TRBV12-3/TRBV12-4 | TRBD2 | TGTGCCAGCAGTCCCCTAGGAGCGGGAGGCGACAATGAGCAGTTCTTC | CASSPLGAGGDNEQFF
TRBJ2-1 | . | TRBV6-2/TRBV6-3 | . | TGTGCCAGCAGTTACCCCCTTAATGTTGACGCCTACAATGAGCAGTTCTTC | CASSYPLNVDAYNEQFF
TRBJ2-5 | many | TRBV29-1 | . | TGCAGCGTTACGGTCCAAGAGACCCAGTACTTC | CSVTVQETQYF
TRBJ1-2 | . | TRBV29-1 | . | TGCAGCGTTGCCTACGGAGGTGGCTACACCTTC | CSVAYGGGYTF
TRBJ2-1 | few | TRBV6-6 | . | TGTGCCAGCAGTTACTCCCTGACAGGCTACAATGAGCAGTTCTTC | CASSYSLTGYNEQFF
TRBJ2-1 | . | TRBV6-6 | . | TGTGCCAGCGGGACCACGCACAATGAGCAGTTCTTC | CASGTTHNEQFF
TRBJ2-3 | . | TRBV30 | TRBD2 | TGTGCCTGGAGGCCCCTTAGCGGGTTTAGCACAGATACGCAGTATTTT | CAWRPLSGFSTDTQYF
TRBJ2-7 | . | TRBV6-2/TRBV6-3 | TRBD1 | TGTGCCAGCAGGCGGACAGGGGAATACGAGCAGTACTTC | CASRRTGEYEQYF
TRBJ2-1 | . | TRBV5-1 | . | TGCGCCAGCAGCTCCACCGTAGGCGACGGAACTTACAATGAGCAGTTCTTC | CASSSTVGDGTYNEQFF
TRBJ2-5 | . | TRBV20-1 | TRBD1 | TGCAGTGCAGCAGACAGGGGGCACGAGACCCAGTACTTC | CSAADRGHETQYF
TRBJ2-4 | . | TRBV20-1 | . | TGCAGTGCTAGGGAGACAATAGGGAAAAACATTCAGTACTTC | CSARETIGKNIQYF
TRBJ1-1 | few | TRBV29-1 | TRBD1 | TGCAGCGCGCAGGACAGGGTTGCTGAAGCTTTCTTT | CSAQDRVAEAFF
TRBJ1-2 | . | TRBV20-1 | . | TGCAGTGCCGAGGGTTCCTATGGCTACACCTTC | CSAEGSYGYTF
TRBJ1-1 | . | TRBV20-1 | . | TGCAGTGCTAGAGATCGCGTAGGGGAGCACACTGAAGCTTTCTTT | CSARDRVGEHTEAFF
TRBJ2-3 | few | TRBV28 | . | TGTGCCAGCAGTCAAGGGGTGAACACAGATACGCAGTATTTT | CASSQGVNTDTQYF
TRBJ1-4 | once | TRBV4-2 | . | TGTGCCAGCAGCCAAGCGCCTCCTCCGGAGGAAAAACTGTTTTTT | CASSQAPPPEEKLFF
TRBJ1-2 | . | TRBV30 | . | TGTGCCGGGACGAGACAGTCCTATGGCTACACCTTC | CAGTRQSYGYTF
TRBJ2-6 | . | TRBV10-1 | TRBD2 | TGCGCCAGCAGTGAATTACTAGCGGGAGGGGCCGGGGCCAACGTCCTGACTTTC | CASSELLAGGAGANVLTF
TRBJ2-2 | . | TRBV4-3 | TRBD2 | TGCGCCAGCAGCCAAGAGCTGGGACTAGCAACCGGGGAGCTGTTTTTT | CASSQELGLATGELFF
TRBJ2-1 | . | TRBV20-1 | TRBD2 | TGCAGTGCTAGGGCCGGGACTAGCTTTTTCGATGAGCAGTTCTTC | CSARAGTSFFDEQFF
TRBJ2-7 | . | TRBV20-1 | . | TGCAGTGCTAGAGGGCCGGGAGCGATCGACTCCTACGAGCAGTACTTC | CSARGPGAIDSYEQYF
TRBJ2-3 | . | TRBV7-2 | TRBD2 | TGTGCCAGCAGGTCAACTAGCGGGAGGGTAGATACGCAGTATTTT | CASRSTSGRVDTQYF
TRBJ1-1 | few | TRBV5-1 | . | TGCGCCAGCAGGAGGGACACCAGGAACACTGAAGCTTTCTTT | CASRRDTRNTEAFF
TRBJ2-7 | many | TRBV5-1 | TRBD1 | TGTGCCAGCAGCCCGGGACAGGGGGACTACGAGCAGTACTTC | CASSPGQGDYEQYF
TRBJ2-5 | . | TRBV9 | TRBD2 | TGTGCCAGCAGCGCCAGATCCGGGACTAGCTTCGAGACCCAGTACTTC | CASSARSGTSFETQYF
TRBJ2-7 | . | TRBV15 | TRBD2 | TGTGCCACCAGCGAAGGCGGGAGCTCCTACGAGCAGTACTTC | CATSEGGSSYEQYF
TRBJ2-7 | . | TRBV30 | . | TGTGCCTGGAGTCAGGCTTACTTGTACTTC | CAWSQAYLYF
TRBJ2-1 | . | TRBV20-1 | . | TGCAGTGCTAGGCCCTTCGGGGGAGGTCCTTATGAGCAGTTCTTC | CSARPFGGGPYEQFF
TRBJ1-4 | . | TRBV3-1 | . | TGTGCCAGCAGCCCTGGACACCCCGGGGGGGAAAAACTGTTTTTT | CASSPGHPGGEKLFF
TRBJ2-5 | . | TRBV27 | TRBD2 | TGTGCCAGCAGCCCACCCCCAAGAACTAGCGGGAGCGGAGAGACCCAGTACTTC | CASSPPPRTSGSGETQYF
TRBJ2-1 | . | TRBV7-9 | . | TGTGCCAGCAGCTTACCAGGGTTATACGAGCAGTTCTTC | CASSLPGLYEQFF
TRBJ2-7 | few | TRBV15 | TRBD1 | TGTGCCACCAGCTGGGGACAGGGTGCATACGAGCAGTACTTC | CATSWGQGAYEQYF